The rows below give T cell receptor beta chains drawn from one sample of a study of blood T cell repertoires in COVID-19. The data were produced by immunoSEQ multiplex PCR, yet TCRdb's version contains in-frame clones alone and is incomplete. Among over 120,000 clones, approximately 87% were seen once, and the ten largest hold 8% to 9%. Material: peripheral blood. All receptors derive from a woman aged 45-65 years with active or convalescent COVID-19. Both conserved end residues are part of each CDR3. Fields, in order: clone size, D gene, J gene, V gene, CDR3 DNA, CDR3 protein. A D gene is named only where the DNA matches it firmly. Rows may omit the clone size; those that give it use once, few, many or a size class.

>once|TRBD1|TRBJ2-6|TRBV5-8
TGTGCCAGCAGCTTGGGACAGGGGGGTGCTGGGGCCAACGTCCTGACTTTC
CASSLGQGGAGANVLTF
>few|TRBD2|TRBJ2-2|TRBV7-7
TGTGCTAGCAGCCCACACCAGACTAGCGGGAGGACCGGGGAGCTGTTTTTT
CASSPHQTSGRTGELFF
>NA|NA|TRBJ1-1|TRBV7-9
TGTGCCAGCAGCTTAATGACAGTGAACACTGAAGCTTTCTTT
CASSLMTVNTEAFF
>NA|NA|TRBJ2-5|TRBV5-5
TGTGCCAGCAGCTTGGTGGCGGGGGCGAAGACCCAGTACTTC
CASSLVAGAKTQYF
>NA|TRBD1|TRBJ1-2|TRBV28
TGTGCCAGCAGTTTAATGGACAGGGGGCTCTATGGCTACACCTTC
CASSLMDRGLYGYTF
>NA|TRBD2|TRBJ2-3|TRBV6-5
TGTGCCAGCAGTATAGCGGGGGGCACAGATACGCAGTATTTT
CASSIAGGTDTQYF
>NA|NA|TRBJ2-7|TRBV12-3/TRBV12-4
TGCGGAAGCAGCTTGGGGCCATCCGAGCAGTACTTC
CGSSLGPSEQYF
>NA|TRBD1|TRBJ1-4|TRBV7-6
TGTGCCAGCAGCCTCTCCGGGACAGGGGAAAAACTGTTTTTT
CASSLSGTGEKLFF
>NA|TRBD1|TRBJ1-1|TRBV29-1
TGCAGCGGGAAACAGGGGACTGAAGCTTTCTTT
CSGKQGTEAFF
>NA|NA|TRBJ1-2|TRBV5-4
TGTGCCAGCAGCCTGCCCCAGGGGAGAGTTTATGGCTACACCTTC
CASSLPQGRVYGYTF
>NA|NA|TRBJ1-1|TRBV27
TGTGCCAGCAGCCCCGGGGGGGCTCGAGTCACTGAAGCTTTCTTT
CASSPGGARVTEAFF
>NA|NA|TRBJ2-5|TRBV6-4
TGTGCCAGCAGTGACTCTCAGGGGACCCAGTACTTC
CASSDSQGTQYF
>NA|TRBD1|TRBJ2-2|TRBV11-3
TGTGCCAGCAGCTTAGTGGCGGACAGGGGGCAGGTCACCGGGGAGCTGTTTTTT
CASSLVADRGQVTGELFF
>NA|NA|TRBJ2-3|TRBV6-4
TGTGCCAGGACGGGCCAGGGGAGGGCAGATACGCAGTATTTT
CARTGQGRADTQYF
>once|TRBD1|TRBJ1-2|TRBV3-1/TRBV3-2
TGTGCCAGCAGCACAGGGACAGTCTATGGCTACACCTTC
CASSTGTVYGYTF
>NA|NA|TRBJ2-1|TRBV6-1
TGTGCCAGCAGTGAAGCGGCTTCGAGAGGGTTCTTC
CASSEAASRGFF
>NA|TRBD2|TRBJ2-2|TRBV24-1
TGTGCCACCAGTGCCTCGGGGGGATGGCCCCCTGAGGACGGGGAGCTGTTTTTT
CATSASGGWPPEDGELFF
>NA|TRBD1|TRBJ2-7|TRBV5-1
TGCGCCAGCAGCTTGGAGCTACGGGGGACAGGGGCGGACGAGCAGTACTTC
CASSLELRGTGADEQYF